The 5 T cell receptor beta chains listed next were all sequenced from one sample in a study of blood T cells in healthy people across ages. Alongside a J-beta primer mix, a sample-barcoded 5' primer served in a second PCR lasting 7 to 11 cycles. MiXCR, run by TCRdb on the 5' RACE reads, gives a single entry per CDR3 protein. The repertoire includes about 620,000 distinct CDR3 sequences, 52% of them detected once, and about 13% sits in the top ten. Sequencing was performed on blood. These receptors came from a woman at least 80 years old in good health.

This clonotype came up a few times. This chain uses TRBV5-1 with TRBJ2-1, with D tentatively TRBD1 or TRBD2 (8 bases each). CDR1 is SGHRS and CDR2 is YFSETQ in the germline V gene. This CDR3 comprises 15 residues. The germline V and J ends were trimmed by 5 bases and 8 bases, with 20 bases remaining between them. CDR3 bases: TGCGCCAGCAGACCGGGGGGGACAGGAGGCGATGAGCAGTTCTTC. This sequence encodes CASRPGGTGGDEQFF.

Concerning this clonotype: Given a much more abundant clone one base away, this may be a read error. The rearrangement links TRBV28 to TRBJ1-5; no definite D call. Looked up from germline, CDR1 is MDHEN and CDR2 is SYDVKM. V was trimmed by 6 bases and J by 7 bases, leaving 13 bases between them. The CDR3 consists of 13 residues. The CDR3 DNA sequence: TGTGCCAGCAGAGTACCCAGGAAGCAGCCCCAGCATTTT. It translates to CASRVPRKQPQHF.

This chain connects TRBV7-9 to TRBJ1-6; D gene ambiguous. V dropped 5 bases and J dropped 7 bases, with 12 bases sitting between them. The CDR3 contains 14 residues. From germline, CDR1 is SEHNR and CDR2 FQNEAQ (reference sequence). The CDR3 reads CASSPSRENSPLHF. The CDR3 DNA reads TGTGCCAGCAGCCCGTCGAGGGAGAATTCACCCCTCCACTTT.

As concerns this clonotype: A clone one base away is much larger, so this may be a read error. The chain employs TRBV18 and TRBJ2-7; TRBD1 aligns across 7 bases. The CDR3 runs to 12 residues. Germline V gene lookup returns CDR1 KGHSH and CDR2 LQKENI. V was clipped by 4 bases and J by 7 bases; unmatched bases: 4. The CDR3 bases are TGTGCCAGCTCACAGGGGGCAAATGAGCAGTACTTC. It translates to CASSQGANEQYF.

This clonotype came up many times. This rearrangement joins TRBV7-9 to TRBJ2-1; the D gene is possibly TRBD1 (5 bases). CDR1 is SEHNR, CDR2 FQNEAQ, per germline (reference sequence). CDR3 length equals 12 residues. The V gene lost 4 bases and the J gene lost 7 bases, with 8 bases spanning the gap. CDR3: CASSSHRNEQFF. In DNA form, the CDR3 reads TGTGCCAGCAGCTCCCACAGGAATGAGCAGTTCTTC.